Here is one TCR beta chain with its context. Its antigen has not been determined. No base qualities exist here, and no much larger clone lies one base off it. The entry originates in a study of shared clonotypes between healthy human individuals (dated by TCRdb to 2020 to 2021). Background on the whole study: Three men and a couple of women, aged 18 to 49 years, made up the cohort. The study deeply sequenced blood TCR repertoires of about 5 healthy adults to estimate repertoire size and the extent of clonotype sharing between individuals. Each donor's leukapheresis produced roughly between roughly 0.94 and 9.5 billion PBMCs. Per donor, three plates each were used for CD4 naive and CD4 memory, two for CD8 naive, and one for CD8 memory. Different laboratories and diverse techniques were used to prepare libraries and sequence TCR repertoires, to increase sequencing depth and limit assay-specific biases.

The germline V gene gives CDR1 as MDHEN and CDR2 as SYDVKM. The CDR3 spans 12 residues, from the cysteine through the phenylalanine. Only CDR3 DNA remains: 36 bases, in frame from the first base. V and J lose 10 bases and 8 bases, and a span of 14 bases separates them. Using the deep immunoSEQ assay, multiplex PCR amplified TCR CDR3 regions from genomic DNA. Extracted genomic DNA from each cell subset was distributed evenly across all wells of several immunoSEQ 96-well plates, and each plate was treated as a replicate. For sorted subsets, each replicate PCR was loaded with around 220 ng genomic DNA, equivalent to about 30,000 T cell genomes. Purified libraries were quantified with a Qubit 3.0 fluorometer, sized on a Bioanalyzer 2100, and re-quantified with the KAPA Library Quantification kit. Each immunoSEQ 96-well plate was sequenced on its own single-read 150-cycle Illumina NextSeq 550 flow cell. The original methods were these. Because only junctional sequences without quality scores were contained in the immunoSEQ output, filtering matching that applied to full-length reads could not be performed. Sequences were annotated with PyIR, a Python wrapper for IgBLAST v1.9, and V/J genes and CDR3 were assigned using IMGT germline references. Reads were filtered out if the reads had weak V/J assignments (E-value above 1e-6), no CDR3, stop codons, out-of-frame junctions, or ambiguous translated residues. A V3J clonotype was defined by an identical inferred V gene, J gene, and CDR3 amino acid sequence. Percentage overlap between repertoires was calculated by dividing the number of shared unique clonotypes by the size of the smaller repertoire. Three approaches were used to assess repertoire richness: RTK rarefaction, the Chao1 estimator, and Recon v2.1 estimates of unobserved clonotypes. Generation probabilities were computed with OLGA for all TCRbeta clonotypes obtained by the gDNA method from a handful of donors. TCRdb obtained this table from immuneACCESS and retained in-frame rearrangements with V and J assigned. These tables miss some clones; where compared with another copy, unresolved V genes account for less than half of the shortfall, and the remainder is unexplained. Clone size and the V and J calls come from that table; the DNA yielded D and trimming. This sample lists some 2.3 million clones; approximately 93% were detected once. Of the sample, 0.35% to 0.5% falls within the top ten clones.

Results and caveats for the whole study, not just this receptor: Incomplete sequencing was indicated by rarefaction of sorted-subset datasets, despite the large sequencing depth. Naive subsets generally had larger estimated clonotype richness than memory subsets. About 5% of naive CD4, roughly 3.6% of naive CD8, about 2.5% of memory CD4, and less than 0.45% of memory CD8 clonotypes were shared across a few donors. Based on pairwise subsampling, the degree of clonotype sharing among donors was expected to be affected by sequencing depth. Sampling was restricted to blood, and TCR repertoires in tissues likely differ from the TCR repertoires found in blood. Because the study included only a small number of donors, the genetic and exposure-history diversity represented was limited. Compared with non-shared clonotypes, the clonotypes found in all four sorted-subset donors had higher generation probabilities.

The donors were healthy, HIV-negative adults with no recently reported acute infections or vaccinations. All donors were Caucasian adults living in Nashville, Tennessee, USA. Magnetic negative selection was used to enrich CD4+ T cells, after which naive cells were positively selected on CD45RA and the negative fraction became the memory subset. Blood was collected by leukapheresis, and PBMCs were isolated by Ficoll-Histopaque density gradient centrifugation and then cryopreserved in liquid nitrogen vapor phase. Analytical flow cytometry was used to check the purity and quantity of each magnetically sorted T cell population. From each sorted fraction, genomic DNA was isolated and quantified by UV absorbance on a Nanodrop 2000c.

The chain links TRBV28 with TRBJ2-2; the D gene assignment is ambiguous. This receptor was identified in a man younger than 30 in good health. Some clones in this sample may be carry-over from other donors' samples. Material for sequencing was naive CD4+ T cells from PBMCs. This specimen's cell subset or site label, per the study, means: CD45RA+ positively selected. The DNA reads as follows: TGTGCCACCGACGAAAGGGATGGGGAGCTGTTTTTT. Translated, it gives CATDERDGELFF.